The following is a T cell receptor beta chain sequence with its context. The entry originates in a study of CD8 T cells in Susac syndrome. For the study at large: When blood was collected, patients with Susac syndrome were therapy-naive, were taking corticosteroids, or were receiving intravenous immunoglobulin alone.

An input of roughly 0.45 to 1 ug of RNA was subjected to reverse transcription using random hexamers. TCR beta CDR3 was amplified by immunoSEQ covering 54 Vbeta and 13 Jbeta. TCRdb reprocessed the immunoSEQ multiplex PCR reads via MiXCR and lists one record per CDR3 protein. The table has approximately 260,000 distinct CDR3 sequences, approximately 95% seen once. The CD8+ and CD4+ T cells were negatively isolated, with the TEMRA cells enriched by FACS. The CDR3 is made up of 16 amino acids. J gave up 5 bases and V 5 bases, and 9 bases lay outside the gene matches. CDR1 is SGHDN and CDR2 is FVKESK in the germline V gene.

The TCR sequence derives from a human donor with Susac syndrome. The V call is TRBV14, the J call TRBJ2-5; 12 bases align to TRBD2. The sequenced material came from CD4+ T cells from PBMCs. CDR3 region: CASSSGLAGFGETQYF. CDR3 sequence (DNA): TGTGCCAGCAGCTCCGGACTAGCGGGATTCGGGGAGACCCAGTACTTC.